This T cell receptor beta chain was sequenced for a study of shared clonotypes between healthy human individuals (dated by TCRdb to about 2020). For the study in its entirety: The cohort comprised a couple of women and three men aged 18 to 49 years. Per donor, three plates each were used for CD4 naive and CD4 memory, two for CD8 naive, and one for CD8 memory. To estimate repertoire size and how much clonotype sharing occurs between individuals, the study deeply sequenced the blood TCR repertoires of five healthy adults. Libraries were prepared and TCR repertoires were sequenced by different laboratories using diverse techniques, in order to increase sequencing depth and limit assay-specific biases. Between about 0.8 and 9 billion PBMCs per donor were obtained by leukapheresis. General study outcomes and caveats: Sampling was limited to blood, and TCR repertoires in tissue likely differ from TCR repertoires in blood. Naive subsets generally had larger estimated clonotype richness than memory subsets. Rarefaction of sorted-subset datasets indicated incomplete sequencing despite the large sequencing depth. Pairwise subsampling indicated that sequencing depth was expected to affect the degree of clonotype sharing among donors. Clonotypes shared by all four sorted-subset donors showed higher generation probabilities than non-shared clonotypes. Because the study included a small number of donors, the genetic and exposure-history diversity represented was limited. Across four donors, roughly 5% of naive CD4, 3% to 3.5% of naive CD8, roughly 2.2% of memory CD4, and under 0.45% of memory CD8 clonotypes were shared.

CDR1 and CDR2, looked up from the germline V gene, are KGHSH and LQKENI. The CDR3 holds 12 amino acids from the cysteine to the phenylalanine. Only CDR3 DNA is held: 36 bases, read in frame from base 1. V loses 3 bases of germline sequence and J loses 6 bases, and the interval between the two ends is 8 bases. TCR CDR3 regions were amplified from genomic DNA by multiplex PCR using the deep immunoSEQ assay. Extracted genomic DNA from each cell subset was spread evenly across all wells of several immunoSEQ 96-well plates, with each plate serving as a replicate. For sorted subsets, 200 to 250 ng of genomic DNA, equivalent to some 30,000 T cell genomes, went into each replicate PCR. Purified libraries were measured with a Qubit 3.0 fluorometer, size-checked on a Bioanalyzer 2100, and measured again with the KAPA Library Quantification kit. Each immunoSEQ 96-well plate was sequenced on its own single-read 150-cycle Illumina NextSeq 550 flow cell. As for the original processing: The immunoSEQ output contained only junctional sequences without quality scores, so filtering could not match that applied to full-length reads. Sequences were annotated with PyIR, a Python wrapper for IgBLAST v1.9, and V/J genes and CDR3 were assigned using IMGT germline references. Reads were removed for weak V/J assignments (E-value above 1e-6), missing CDR3, stop codons, out-of-frame junctions, or ambiguous translated residues. V3J clonotypes were defined as sequences sharing an identical inferred V gene, J gene, and CDR3 amino acid sequence. To compute the percentage overlap between repertoires, the number of shared unique clonotypes was divided by the size of the smaller repertoire. RTK rarefaction, the Chao1 estimator, and Recon v2.1 estimates of unobserved clonotypes were used to assess repertoire richness. Generation probabilities for all TCRbeta clonotypes obtained by the gDNA method from a handful of donors were computed using OLGA. As stored in TCRdb, this immuneACCESS dataset retains in-frame rearrangements with V and J assigned. A fraction of the clones does not appear; measured against another copy, unresolved V genes explain less than half of the discrepancy, and the remainder lacks a known reason. The DNA gave D and trimming, while V, J and clone size come from that table. This sample is represented by about 2 million clones; 95% of them were singletons. The ten largest clones take up roughly 0.13% of the sample.

The donors were healthy, HIV-negative adults who had no recently reported acute infections or vaccinations. Only Caucasian adults living in Nashville, Tennessee, USA were represented among the donors. CD4+ T cells were enriched by magnetic negative selection; naive cells were then positively selected on CD45RA, and the negative fraction formed the memory subset. Blood was obtained by leukapheresis, after which PBMCs were separated by Ficoll-Histopaque density gradient centrifugation and cryopreserved in liquid nitrogen vapor phase. Analytical flow cytometry was used to check the purity and quantity of every magnetically sorted T cell population. Genomic DNA was isolated from every sorted fraction and measured by UV absorbance on a Nanodrop 2000c. This clone was recorded a few times. Its antigen is unknown. No base-level quality is on record; no much larger clone is a single base apart. The same CDR3 arises from other DNA sequences in this sample as well.

The specimen was naive CD4+ T cells sorted from blood. The sample's cell subset or site label, decoded: CD45RA+ positively selected. This TCR derives from a man between 18 and 35 years old in good health. In this chain, TRBV18 is recombined with TRBJ1-2; the D segment could be TRBD1, given 6 matching bases. This receptor has the CDR3 CASSPSGDGYTF. The DNA sequence is as follows: TGTGCCAGCTCACCGTCAGGGGATGGCTACACCTTC. With the rest looked up from the reference TRBV18 and TRBJ1-2 genes rather than sequenced, the full variable domain is NAGVMQNPRHLVRRRGQEARLRCSPMKGHSHVYWYRQLPEEGLKFMVYLQKENIIDESGMPKERFSAEFPKEGPSILRIQQVVRGDSAAYFCASSPSGDGYTFGSGTRLTVV.